The 28 T cell receptor beta chains below were found in one sample sequenced in a study of CD8+CD57+ T cells in acquired aplastic anemia. Genomic DNA templated the TCR beta VDJ and CDR3 profiling. Via MiXCR, TCRdb re-called the reads, giving one row per CDR3 protein. This sample has around 170,000 distinct CDR3 sequences, with under 55% found just once. Sequenced material: sorted CD4+, CD8+, or CD8+CD57+ T cells (not recorded which) from PBMCs. The receptors were sampled from a human donor in good health.

This clonotype was observed many times. This chain links TRBV7-2 with TRBJ2-7; D might be TRBD2 (6 bases). In germline, CDR1 is SGHTA, CDR2 FQGNSA. Trimming shortened V by 2 bases and J by 2 bases, and 13 bases separated the two germline ends. This CDR3 is built from 15 residues. The CDR3 DNA is TGTGCCAGCAGCTTATGGCGGCGGGACCCCTACGAGCAGTACTTC. This encodes CASSLWRRDPYEQYF.

The chain joins TRBV2 to TRBJ1-2, with TRBD1 identical over 7 bases. J lost 2 bases, V lost 6 bases, and 6 bases had no gene match. Germline values: CDR1 SNHLY, CDR2 FYNNEI. The CDR3 is 14 residues long. For the CDR3, the DNA is TGTGCCAGCAGAATCGCAGGGGGGAACTATGGCTACACCTTC. This gives the protein CASRIAGGNYGYTF.

V gene TRBV20-1 combines with J gene TRBJ2-7, with 7 bases fitting TRBD1. V shed 7 bases and J 1 base; nucleotides not matched to a gene: 1. This CDR3 comprises 11 residues. Germline V lookup: CDR1 DFQATT, CDR2 SNEGSKA (reference sequence). The CDR3 nucleotides read TGCAGTGTGACAGGGTCCTACGAGCAGTACTTC. Protein: CSVTGSYEQYF.

The chain couples TRBV7-8 to TRBJ1-5; D is unclear. CDR1 is SGHVS and CDR2 is FQNEAQ in the germline V gene. There are 14 residues in the CDR3. Trimming shortened V by 2 bases and J by 0 bases, and 5 bases separated the two germline ends. The CDR3 reads CASSLQISNQPQHF. The CDR3, as DNA: TGTGCCAGCAGCTTACAGATTAGCAATCAGCCCCAGCATTTT. The whole variable domain, remainder taken from reference TRBV7-8 and TRBJ1-5, is GAGVSQSPRYKVAKRGQDVALRCDPISGHVSLFWYQQALGQGPEFLTYFQNEAQLDKSGLPSDRFFAERPEGSVSTLKIQRTQQEDSAVYLCASSLQISNQPQHFGDGTRLSIL.

The CDR3 is CASSLWLLGRDSPLHF. Written as DNA, the CDR3 is TGTGCCAGCAGCTTGTGGCTCCTAGGACGGGATTCACCCCTCCACTTT. The V gene is TRBV5-6, the J gene TRBJ1-6; D is unresolved. This CDR3 has 16 residues. From germline, CDR1 is SGHDT and CDR2 YYEEEE. Trimming removed 1 base at V and 8 bases at J, with 16 bases between. The full variable domain, its missing parts supplied by reference TRBV5-6 and TRBJ1-6, is DAGVTQSPTHLIKTRGQQVTLRCSPKSGHDTVSWYQQALGQGPQFIFQYYEEEERQRGNFPDRFSGHQFPNYSSELNVNALLLGDSALYLCASSLWLLGRDSPLHFGNGTRLTVT.

The CDR3 DNA reads as TGTGCCAGTAGTAGAAGGACAGGCCCTGGCTATGGCTACACCTTC. Its protein product is CASSRRTGPGYGYTF. The chain uses TRBV19 and TRBJ1-2; 7 bases fit TRBD1. Trimming at V came to 4 bases and at J to 4 bases, leaving 9 bases not matched to a gene. CDR1 LNHDA and CDR2 SQIVND come from the germline V gene (reference sequence). The CDR3 contains 15 residues.

This clonotype was counted at least ten times. This chain connects TRBV6-1 to TRBJ2-7, with 8 positions matching TRBD2. Germline CDR1 and CDR2: MNHNS and SASEGT. V trimming: 6 bases; J trimming: 5 bases; junction bases outside the gene matches: 9. CDR3 length: 14 amino acids. The CDR3 nucleotides read TGTGCCAGCAGACCCCGGGAGGGCCTCCACGAGCAGTACTTC. This codes for CASRPREGLHEQYF.

This clonotype was seen at least ten times. This chain links TRBV19 with TRBJ2-7; D is perhaps TRBD1 or TRBD2 (7 bases each). In germline, CDR1 is LNHDA, CDR2 SQIVND (reference sequence). Trimming shortened V by 3 bases and J by 4 bases, and 19 bases separated the two germline ends. The CDR3 spans 16 residues. The CDR3 sequence is CASSIQGGGGGYEQYF. The CDR3 bases are TGTGCCAGTAGTATTCAGGGGGGAGGGGGCGGGTACGAGCAGTACTTC.

The J gene is TRBJ2-3, the V gene TRBV29-1; possible D gene TRBD2, 6 bases. This CDR3 contains 13 residues. The V gene lost 1 base and the J gene lost 2 bases, with 7 bases spanning the gap. CDR1 is SQVTM and CDR2 is ANQGSEA in the germline V gene. Written as DNA, the CDR3 is TGCAGCGTTGAAGCGGGAGCCACAGATACGCAGTATTTT. This translates into CSVEAGATDTQYF.

This clonotype has at least ten counts. The chain links TRBV7-8 to TRBJ1-5, with TRBD1 matching 9 bases. Germline V gene data show CDR1 as SGHVS and CDR2 as FQNEAQ. The CDR3 sequence is 15 residues long. The V and J ends lost 5 bases and 4 bases, in that order; junction bases with no gene match: 6. Written as DNA, the CDR3 is TGTGCCAGCAGCCGCCCTGACAGGGGGAATCAGCCCCAGCATTTT. Amino acids: CASSRPDRGNQPQHF.

This clonotype was seen a few times. The CDR3 loop reads CASSYGRDVSYNEQFF. DNA of the CDR3: TGTGCCAGCAGTTACGGGCGGGATGTCTCCTACAATGAGCAGTTCTTC. The gene calls are TRBV6-2 or TRBV6-3 and TRBJ2-1; D is possibly TRBD2 (6 bases). This CDR3 region has 16 residues. The germline V and J ends were trimmed by 2 bases and 0 bases, with 11 bases remaining between them. The germline gives CDR1 MNHEY, CDR2 SVGEGT.

This rearrangement joins TRBV3-1 to TRBJ2-7; 14 bases fit TRBD2. V was pared by 4 bases and J by 6 bases, with 5 bases of the junction left unmatched. CDR3 length: 15 residues. The V gene's germline CDR1 is LGHDT and CDR2 YNNKEL (reference sequence). CDR3 amino acids: CASSPGTSGRGEQYF. As DNA, the CDR3 is TGTGCCAGCAGCCCAGGGACTAGCGGGAGAGGCGAGCAGTACTTC.

V and J are TRBV7-8 and TRBJ2-2; tentatively, D is TRBD1 (5 bases). Germline CDR1 and CDR2: SGHVS and FQNEAQ. The V gene lost 3 bases and the J gene lost 0 bases, with 8 bases spanning the gap. The CDR3 sequence is 15 residues long. This CDR3 is CASSLGLPNTGELFF. The CDR3 DNA reads as TGTGCCAGCAGCTTGGGGCTACCGAACACCGGGGAGCTGTTTTTT.

This rearrangement joins TRBV11-1 to TRBJ2-7; D assignment may be TRBD1 or TRBD2 (7 bases each). With 5 bases removed from V and 2 bases from J, the gap between germline ends came to 19 bases. The germline CDR1 and CDR2 sequences are SGHAT and FQDESV (reference sequence). The CDR3 extends over 16 amino acids. The CDR3 loop is CASSVQGGRQTYEQYF. As DNA, the CDR3 is TGTGCCAGCAGCGTCCAGGGGGGGAGACAGACCTACGAGCAGTACTTC.

The J gene is TRBJ2-7, the V gene TRBV5-1, with TRBD1 identical over 9 bases. The CDR3 has 14 residues. Germline V gene sequence: CDR1 SGHRS, CDR2 YFSETQ. Trimming removed 4 bases from V and 8 bases from J; junction bases left unmatched: 10. The CDR3 DNA reads TGCGCCAGCAGCCCCCGGGACAGGGATAAGAAGCAGTACTTC. It codes for CASSPRDRDKKQYF.

This clonotype occurred many times. The chain links TRBV6-5 to TRBJ2-5, with 7 positions matching TRBD2. There are 15 residues in the CDR3. Trimming removed 1 base from V and 5 bases from J; junction bases left unmatched: 7. Germline assignment: CDR1 MNHEY and CDR2 SVGAGI. The CDR3 DNA sequence: TGTGCCAGCAGTTACTTCGGGACTACCGGGGAGACCCAGTACTTC. Residues: CASSYFGTTGETQYF.

This clonotype was recorded at least ten times. This chain connects TRBV19 to TRBJ2-2; 11 bases are shared with TRBD1. The V gene end was trimmed by 6 bases and the J gene end by 4 bases; junction bases not matched to a gene: 7. The germline V gene has CDR1 LNHDA and CDR2 SQIVND (reference sequence). The CDR3 has 16 amino acids. The CDR3 region has the DNA TGTGCCAGTAGAGAGGACAGGGGGCGAAGCACCGGGGAGCTGTTTTTT. This gives the protein CASREDRGRSTGELFF.

This chain links TRBV5-5 with TRBJ1-1; D unclear. V was trimmed by 1 base and J by 6 bases, leaving 13 bases between them. The germline CDR1 and CDR2 sequences are SGHKS and YYEKEE (reference sequence). The CDR3 is 14 amino acids. The CDR3 loop reads CASSLIAERPEAFF. The CDR3 bases are TGTGCCAGCAGCTTGATCGCTGAACGACCTGAAGCTTTCTTT.

In regard to this clonotype: This clone may be a read error of a much larger clone one base away. This rearrangement joins TRBV12-3 or TRBV12-4 to TRBJ2-1, with no clear D. V was cut by 3 bases and J by 8 bases, with 5 bases left in between. CDR3 length equals 11 residues. For the CDR3, the DNA is TGTGCCAGCAGTTTCCACCATGAGCAGTTCTTC. Residues: CASSFHHEQFF.

This clonotype was seen repeatedly, ten times or more. Relative to the germline gene, one junction end is altered; a read error may explain this. V gene TRBV5-1 combines with J gene TRBJ1-1, with D uncertain. Germline V gives CDR1 SGHRS, CDR2 YFSETQ. The length of the CDR3 is 13 residues. The CDR3 region is CASSLGMNTEAFF. The CDR3 DNA sequence: TGTGCCAGCAGTCTAGGGATGAACACTGAAGCTTTCTTT.

Notes on this clonotype: This may be a read error: a much more frequent sequence differs by one nucleotide. V is TRBV4-2 and J is TRBJ1-4; TRBD1 agrees at 9 bases. The V gene's germline CDR1 is LGHNA and CDR2 YNFKEQ. The CDR3 length is 15 residues. V dropped 3 bases and J dropped 4; count of bases not matched to a gene: 3. CDR3 bases: TGTGCCAGCAGCCACGACAGGGGGATTAATGAAAAACTGTTTTTT. This sequence encodes CASSHDRGINEKLFF.

The sample holds many counts of this clonotype. The rearrangement joins TRBV12-3 or TRBV12-4 to TRBJ1-1; D not resolved. Trimming took off 7 bases at V and 0 bases at J, with 12 bases between the two ends. This CDR3 has 14 residues. CDR3 DNA: TGTGCCAGCACCCTAGGGCAGGTGAACACTGAAGCTTTCTTT. Amino acids: CASTLGQVNTEAFF.

The chain employs TRBV20-1 and TRBJ2-3; 7 bases align to TRBD1. The CDR3 spans 16 residues. The V segment lost 0 bases and the J segment 4 bases; nucleotides outside the gene matches: 10. In germline, CDR1 is DFQATT, CDR2 SNEGSKA (reference sequence). The CDR3 protein is CSARDRPGGSSDTQYF. The CDR3 nucleotides read TGCAGTGCTAGAGATCGTCCAGGGGGATCGTCAGATACGCAGTATTTT.

This clonotype was counted a single time. With a much larger clone just one base away, this may be a read error. V and J are TRBV10-3 and TRBJ2-5; D tentatively reads TRBD1 or TRBD2 (6 bases each). The CDR3 runs to 16 residues. The germline gives CDR1 ENHRY, CDR2 SYGVKD. CDR3 bases: TGTGCCAGCAGTTACGGCATTCGGGGGCGAGGAGTGACCCAGTACTTC. This translates into CASSYGIRGRGVTQYF.

The chain combines TRBV13 with TRBJ1-6; TRBD1 matches 7 bases. Germline V CDR1 and CDR2: PRHDT, FYEKMQ (reference sequence). The length of the CDR3 is 13 residues. V dropped 7 bases and J dropped 9; count of bases not matched to a gene: 6. DNA of the CDR3: TGTGCCAGCAAAACAGGGGAGGGTTCACCCCTCCACTTT. Residues: CASKTGEGSPLHF.

V is TRBV6-1 and J is TRBJ1-5; TRBD1 might be the D (5 bases). The germline V and J ends were trimmed by 6 bases and 6 bases, with 12 bases remaining between them. Germline V lookup: CDR1 MNHNS, CDR2 SASEGT. The CDR3 loop spans 13 amino acids. CDR3 protein: CASRQDWGQPQHF. The CDR3 coding sequence is TGTGCCAGCAGACAGGATTGGGGTCAGCCCCAGCATTTT.

A note on this clonotype: Germline and junction disagree at one end, which may indicate a read error. The J gene is TRBJ2-5, the V gene TRBV24-1, with D possibly TRBD1 on 5 matching bases. The CDR3 totals 14 residues. The germline V gene has CDR1 KGHDR and CDR2 SFDVKD. As DNA, the CDR3 is TGTGCCACCAGTGAACCCCAGGGTCTTGAGACCCAGTACTTT. Protein product: CATSEPQGLETQYF.

This clonotype was observed at least ten times. This rearrangement joins TRBV6-2 or TRBV6-3 to TRBJ2-6, with unresolved D. Germline CDR1 MNHEY, CDR2 SVGEGT. CDR3 size: 13 residues. V lost 2 bases and J 3 bases, leaving 2 bases between the germline ends. CDR3 in amino acids: CASSYRGANVLTF. CDR3 DNA sequence: TGTGCCAGCAGTTACCGTGGGGCCAACGTCCTGACTTTC.